The 10 T cell receptor beta chains below were found in one sample sequenced in a study of cytomegalovirus exposure and HLA in healthy donors. PCR primers comprised 60 Vbeta and 13 Jbeta primers. Sequencing used immunoSEQ multiplex PCR; TCRdb keeps in-frame clones, though not all of them. The table records 100,000 to 150,000 clones, 75% to 90% of them present only once. The sequenced material came from PBMCs. The receptors here all came from a man aged 18 to 35 in good health and CMV-seropositive.

In this sample, this clone turned up a few times. The CDR3 DNA reads as TGTGCCAGCAGCTTGAGACAGAGTAATTCACCCCTCCACTTT. Translated, it gives CASSLRQSNSPLHF. The gene calls are TRBV5-5 and TRBJ1-6; D possibly corresponds to TRBD1 (5 bases). V lost 1 base and J 6 bases, leaving 8 bases between the germline ends. The CDR3 sequence is 14 residues long. Germline V gene data show CDR1 as SGHKS and CDR2 as YYEKEE (reference sequence).

In DNA, the CDR3 is TGTGCCAGCAGCTTTCCGGGGATTAATGAAGCTTTCTTT. Protein sequence: CASSFPGINEAFF. The rearrangement joins TRBV11-2 to TRBJ1-1; no clear D. This CDR3 spans 13 amino acids. Trimming cost V 3 bases and J 7 bases, with 12 bases left between them. CDR1 is SGHAT, CDR2 FQNNGV, per germline.

The gene calls are TRBV11-3 and TRBJ2-5, with TRBD1 matching over 11 bases. Losses at the gene ends were 5 bases for V and 3 bases for J; bases not matched to a gene: 2. The CDR3 has 14 amino acids. Germline CDR1 is SGHNT and CDR2 is YENEEA. Here the CDR3 DNA reads TGTGCCAGCAGCGGACAGGGGGCTGAAGAGACCCAGTACTTC. It codes for CASSGQGAEETQYF.

The genes are TRBV15 and TRBJ1-1; 8 positions agree with TRBD1. CDR3 length: 13 amino acids. From germline, CDR1 is LNHNV and CDR2 YYDKDF (reference sequence). V trimming: 3 bases; J trimming: 4 bases; junction bases outside the gene matches: 1. Here the CDR3 reads CATSRDRATEAFF. For the CDR3, the DNA is TGTGCCACCAGCAGGGACAGGGCCACTGAAGCTTTCTTT.

The chain joins TRBV5-6 to TRBJ2-3, with D hard to call. CDR1 and CDR2 (germline): SGHDT, YYEEEE. V was trimmed by 0 bases and J by 5 bases, leaving 4 bases between them. The CDR3 covers 12 residues. The CDR3 sequence: CASSLVEDTQYF. DNA for the CDR3: TGTGCCAGCAGCTTGGTAGAAGATACGCAGTATTTT.

The chain links TRBV27 to TRBJ1-1; a weak D match, TRBD1 (6 bases). Germline assignment: CDR1 MNHEY and CDR2 SMNVEV (reference sequence). This CDR3 comprises 13 residues. V was trimmed by 8 bases and J by 1 base, leaving 11 bases between them. The CDR3 protein is CASGGNWNTEAFF. The CDR3 region has the DNA TGTGCCAGCGGGGGCAATTGGAACACTGAAGCTTTCTTT.

Of note for this clone: Germline is not matched at one junction end, which may reflect a read error. The V gene is TRBV29-1, the J gene TRBJ1-1; D is perhaps TRBD1 (5 bases). This CDR3 is 14 amino acids long. Germline V gene lookup returns CDR1 SQVTM and CDR2 ANQGSEA. This chain's CDR3 is CSAEARRGNTEAFF. In nucleotides, the CDR3 is TGCAGCGCTGAAGCCCGGAGGGGGAACACTGAAGCTTTCTTT.

The chain couples TRBV30 to TRBJ1-5; 10 bases are shared with TRBD1. V shed 7 bases and J 5 bases; nucleotides not matched to a gene: 8. The germline V gene has CDR1 GTSNPN and CDR2 SVGIG (reference sequence). The CDR3 runs 14 residues. This CDR3 reads CALGRQGAYQPQHF. The DNA for the CDR3 is TGTGCCTTAGGGAGACAGGGGGCGTATCAGCCCCAGCATTTT.

The chain uses TRBV6-1 and TRBJ1-3, with 8 bases lining up with TRBD1. The CDR3 is 14 residues long. Germline V gives CDR1 MNHNS, CDR2 SASEGT. The trim removed 7 bases at V and 8 bases at J, leaving 10 bases unmatched. The CDR3 bases are TGTGCCAGCACTGAGGGTACAGGGGGACACACCATATATTTT. It yields the protein CASTEGTGGHTIYF.

This clone came up once. The chain joins TRBV27 to TRBJ2-7, with a weak D call TRBD1 (6 bases). Germline V lookup: CDR1 MNHEY, CDR2 SMNVEV (reference sequence). Between the trimmed V and J ends, which lost 7 bases and 3 bases, there was a span of 19 bases. The CDR3 has 15 residues. The DNA for the CDR3 is TGTGCCAGCAAAATCGCCGGGACACCGTACTACGAGCAGTACTTC. Its protein product is CASKIAGTPYYEQYF.